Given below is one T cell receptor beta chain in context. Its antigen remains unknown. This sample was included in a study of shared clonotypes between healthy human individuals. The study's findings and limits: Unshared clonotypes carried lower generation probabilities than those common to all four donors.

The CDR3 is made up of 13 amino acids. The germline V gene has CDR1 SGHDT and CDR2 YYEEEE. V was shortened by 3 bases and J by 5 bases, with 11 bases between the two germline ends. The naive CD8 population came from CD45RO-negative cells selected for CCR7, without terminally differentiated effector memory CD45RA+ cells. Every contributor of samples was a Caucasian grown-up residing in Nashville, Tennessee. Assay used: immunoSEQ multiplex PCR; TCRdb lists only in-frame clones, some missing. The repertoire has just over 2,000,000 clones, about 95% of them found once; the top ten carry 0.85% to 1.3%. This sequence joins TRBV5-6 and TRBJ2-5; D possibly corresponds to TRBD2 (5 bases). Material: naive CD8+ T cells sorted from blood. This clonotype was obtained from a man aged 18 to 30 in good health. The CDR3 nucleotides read TGTGCCAGCAGCTGGCTAGCTGCGGAGACCCAGTACTTC. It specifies CASSWLAAETQYF.